The 28 T cell receptor beta chains given below trace back to one sample, sequenced in a study of cytomegalovirus exposure and HLA in healthy donors. PCR used 60 Vbeta primers and 13 Jbeta primers. The table came from immunoSEQ multiplex PCR; TCRdb's copy has only in-frame clones and leaves some out. The repertoire holds roughly 120,000 clones, with under 80% as singletons. The source material was PBMCs. Every receptor here comes from a woman aged 50 to 65 in good health and CMV-seropositive.

Remarks on this clone: At one of its ends the junction is not consistent with the germline gene, which may arise from a read error. This chain joins TRBV2 and TRBJ2-6; TRBD2 might be the D (6 bases). Germline V lookup: CDR1 SNHLY, CDR2 FYNNEI. This CDR3 is built from 15 residues. CDR3 coding DNA: TGTGCCAACCAGGAAGGAGGGAATGGGGCCAACGGCCTGACTTTC. Its protein product is CANQEGGNGANGLTF.

This clone was found a few times. V is TRBV4-3 and J is TRBJ2-6, with D perhaps TRBD2 (5 bases). Looked up from germline, CDR1 is LGHNA and CDR2 is YSLEER. V was clipped by 0 bases and J by 12 bases, with 18 bases between them. The CDR3 consists of 16 residues. The CDR3 loop reads CASSQDGETLTSVLTF. The CDR3, as DNA: TGCGCCAGCAGCCAAGACGGGGAGACACTTACTTCCGTCCTGACTTTC.

The chain couples TRBV9 to TRBJ2-3, with a weak D call TRBD2 (5 bases). The CDR3 sequence is 16 residues long. Deletions cut 0 bases from V and 6 bases from J, with 17 bases between. CDR1 SGDLS and CDR2 YYNGEE come from the germline V gene. The CDR3 DNA reads as TGTGCCAGCAGCGTAGCTCCCTCCCCTAGCTTTGATACGCAGTATTTT. Amino acid sequence: CASSVAPSPSFDTQYF. Full variable domain (missing parts from reference TRBV9 and TRBJ2-3): DSGVTQTPKHLITATGQRVTLRCSPRSGDLSVYWYQQSLDQGLQFLIQYYNGEERAKGNILERFSAQQFPDLHSELNLSSLELGDSALYFCASSVAPSPSFDTQYFGPGTRLTVL.

V gene TRBV29-1 combines with J gene TRBJ2-3; a weak D match, TRBD2 (5 bases). Trimming shortened V by 4 bases and J by 3 bases, and 14 bases separated the two germline ends. Germline V gene data show CDR1 as SQVTM and CDR2 as ANQGSEA. This CDR3 contains 14 residues. The CDR3 sequence: CSVGGSGSTDTQYF. For the CDR3, the DNA is TGCAGCGTTGGGGGAAGTGGGAGTACAGATACGCAGTATTTT.

The CDR3 DNA follows: TGTGCCAGCAGCCGACAGGGGTCGTACGAGCAGTACTTC. Translated: CASSRQGSYEQYF. This chain connects TRBV14 to TRBJ2-7, with TRBD1 matching over 8 bases. Unmatched junction bases numbered 3, after V lost 4 bases and J lost 4 bases. The CDR3 covers 13 residues. In germline, CDR1 is SGHDN, CDR2 FVKESK.

On this clone itself: One junction end does not reproduce the germline sequence, and a read error may be involved. The chain carries TRBV7-9 and TRBJ1-2; 11 bases fit TRBD1. Germline CDR1 SEHNR, CDR2 FQNEAQ (reference sequence). This CDR3 is built from 16 residues. The CDR3, as DNA: TGTTCCAGCAGCCCGAGGACAGGGGGCGACGCCTATGGCTACACCTTC. Translating gives CSSSPRTGGDAYGYTF.

The V gene is TRBV2, the J gene TRBJ2-7; D is ambiguous. Germline CDR1 reads SNHLY; CDR2 reads FYNNEI. V was pared by 6 bases and J by 1 base, with 4 bases between. This CDR3 comprises 11 residues. CDR3 amino acids: CASSPSYEQYF. The CDR3 coding sequence is TGTGCCAGCAGCCCTTCCTACGAGCAGTACTTC.

The chain combines TRBV25-1 with TRBJ1-2, with TRBD1 matching over 9 bases. Per the germline V gene, CDR1 is MGHDK and CDR2 is SYGVNS. The CDR3 covers 17 residues. V gave up 1 base and J gave up 0 bases; unmatched junction bases: 6. The CDR3 nucleotides are TGTGCCAGCAGTGAATTGGGGACAGGGACGACTAACTATGGCTACACCTTC. It is translated as CASSELGTGTTNYGYTF.

This chain links TRBV11-2 with TRBJ2-7; the match to TRBD1 covers 8 bases. The CDR3 has 16 residues. Losses at the gene ends were 9 bases for V and 4 bases for J; bases not matched to a gene: 17. Per the germline V gene, CDR1 is SGHAT and CDR2 is FQNNGV. The CDR3 region is CASSGGDRVVGYEQYF. CDR3 nucleotides: TGTGCCAGTTCAGGGGGCGACAGGGTGGTTGGGTACGAGCAGTACTTC.

CDR3 in amino acids: CASSFGRGRTPMISGANVLTF. The CDR3 DNA is TGCGCCAGCAGCTTTGGCAGAGGGCGGACCCCGATGATCTCTGGGGCCAACGTCCTGACTTTC. The genes are TRBV5-1 and TRBJ2-6; a weak D match, TRBD2 (5 bases). CDR1 and CDR2 (germline): SGHRS, YFSETQ. The V gene lost 2 bases and the J gene lost 0 bases, with 24 bases spanning the gap. The CDR3 is 21 amino acids.

J is TRBJ1-1 and V is TRBV2; D is perhaps TRBD1 (6 bases). The germline V and J ends were trimmed by 2 bases and 8 bases, with 12 bases remaining between them. The CDR3 length is 13 residues. The germline CDR1 and CDR2 sequences are SNHLY and FYNNEI. CDR3 in DNA: TGTGCCAGCAGTGAACCTTCGGGGACAGAAGCTTTCTTT. Translated: CASSEPSGTEAFF.

V is TRBV14 and J is TRBJ2-7; D uncertain. Trimming left V 1 base short and J 12 bases short, with 16 bases between. The CDR3 consists of 13 residues. CDR1 is SGHDN and CDR2 is FVKESK in the germline V gene. The DNA for the CDR3 is TGTGCCAGCAGCCAAGGTCTTGGCAGTTCCCCGTACTTC. Translated: CASSQGLGSSPYF.

The chain recombines TRBV11-2 with TRBJ2-3; 10 bases line up with TRBD2. Germline trimming cut 7 bases from V and 4 bases from J; bases unmatched to any gene: 8. Looked up from germline, CDR1 is SGHAT and CDR2 is FQNNGV. The CDR3 runs 15 residues. CDR3 amino acids: CASTPSGSNADTQYF. Written as DNA, the CDR3 is TGTGCCAGCACCCCTAGCGGGAGTAACGCAGATACGCAGTATTTT.

The J gene is TRBJ1-1, the V gene TRBV18; D remains unclear. The V and J ends lost 9 bases and 0 bases respectively, with 11 bases between them. CDR3 length: 13 amino acids. CDR1 is KGHSH, CDR2 LQKENI, per germline. The CDR3 sequence is CASIQSMNTEAFF. The CDR3 region has the DNA TGTGCCAGTATACAGAGCATGAACACTGAAGCTTTCTTT. Drawing the rest from reference TRBV18 and TRBJ1-1, the complete variable domain is NAGVMQNPRHLVRRRGQEARLRCSPMKGHSHVYWYRQLPEEGLKFMVYLQKENIIDESGMPKERFSAEFPKEGPSILRIQQVVRGDSAAYFCASIQSMNTEAFFGQGTRLTVV.

This clone was counted a few times. This chain connects TRBV11-1 to TRBJ2-7, with 7 bases identical to TRBD1. Trimming took 5 bases from V and 2 from J; bases not matched to a gene: 6. CDR3 length: 14 residues. From germline, CDR1 is SGHAT and CDR2 FQDESV (reference sequence). CDR3 residues: CASSHDRAAYEQYF. For the CDR3, the DNA is TGTGCCAGCAGCCACGACAGGGCGGCCTACGAGCAGTACTTC.

This clone was seen a few times. This sequence joins TRBV11-2 and TRBJ2-1; 12 nucleotides line up with TRBD2. The CDR3 runs to 16 residues. V shed 1 base and J 6 bases; nucleotides not matched to a gene: 4. Germline assignment: CDR1 SGHAT and CDR2 FQNNGV. CDR3 bases: TGTGCCAGCAGCTTAGTGACTAGCGGGGGCCGCAATGAGCAGTTCTTC. Its translation: CASSLVTSGGRNEQFF.

V and J are TRBV6-6 and TRBJ2-7; TRBD1 might be the D (6 bases). V dropped 6 bases and J dropped 7 bases, with 19 bases sitting between them. The V gene's germline CDR1 is MNHNY and CDR2 SVGAGI (reference sequence). The CDR3 is made up of 14 amino acids. CDR3 protein: CASSKGDPLREQYF. The CDR3, as DNA: TGTGCCAGCAGCAAGGGGGACCCTTTGAGGGAGCAGTACTTC.

V gene TRBV18 combines with J gene TRBJ2-3; D is undetermined. V was trimmed by 5 bases and J by 0 bases, leaving 9 bases between them. CDR1 and CDR2 (germline): KGHSH, LQKENI. This CDR3 spans 14 amino acids. The CDR3 is CASSEIRSTDTQYF. CDR3 in DNA: TGTGCCAGCTCAGAGATCCGGAGCACAGATACGCAGTATTTT.

The chain uses TRBV7-8 and TRBJ2-2; 13 bases map to TRBD2. The CDR3 is made up of 18 amino acids. V shed 3 bases, J shed 3 bases, and the junction held 7 bases outside the gene matches. Germline V gene data show CDR1 as SGHVS and CDR2 as FQNEAQ. CDR3 DNA sequence: TGTGCCAGCAGCTTTTGGCTCACTAGCGGGAGGGACACCGGGGAGCTGTTTTTT. It yields the protein CASSFWLTSGRDTGELFF.

This clone was seen more than once but under ten times. A junction boundary mismatches the germline segment, possibly from a read error. This rearrangement joins TRBV29-1 to TRBJ1-2; D uncertain. This CDR3 is 11 amino acids long. Germline CDR1 SQVTM, CDR2 ANQGSEA. Here the CDR3 DNA reads TGCAGCGTTCTGGGGAGCAGTAGTTACGCCTTC. Its protein is CSVLGSSSYAF.

This clone was observed once. V is TRBV10-3 and J is TRBJ2-7; 14 nucleotides align to TRBD2. Germline V gene sequence: CDR1 ENHRY, CDR2 SYGVKD. The CDR3 has 15 residues. The V segment lost 3 bases and the J segment 7 bases; nucleotides outside the gene matches: 5. The CDR3 region is CAISEGTSGSQEQYF. The CDR3 nucleotides are TGTGCCATCAGTGAAGGGACTAGCGGGAGTCAAGAGCAGTACTTC.

The chain uses TRBV9 and TRBJ1-3; D is possibly TRBD1 (5 bases). Trimming took 3 bases from V and 0 from J, leaving 7 bases between them. CDR3 length: 14 residues. Germline V gene data show CDR1 as SGDLS and CDR2 as YYNGEE. This chain's CDR3 is CASSGGNSGNTIYF. For the CDR3, the DNA is TGTGCCAGCAGCGGGGGCAACTCTGGAAACACCATATATTTT.

This chain joins TRBV2 and TRBJ1-5; D not certain. Germline CDR1 and CDR2: SNHLY and FYNNEI. V shed 2 bases and J shed 3 bases, with 8 bases lying between them. The CDR3 length is 14 residues. CDR3 bases: TGTGCCAGCAGTGAATCCGGTCTCAATCAGCCCCAGCATTTT. The encoded protein is CASSESGLNQPQHF.

This clone came up a few times. This chain uses TRBV7-3 with TRBJ2-1; D uncertain. Germline CDR1 and CDR2: SGHTA and FQGTGA. Trimming removed 5 bases at V and 2 bases at J, with 7 bases between. The CDR3 contains 13 residues. CDR3: CASSPSPYNEQFF. CDR3 bases: TGTGCCAGCAGCCCGAGCCCCTACAATGAGCAGTTCTTC.

The rearrangement links TRBV5-1 to TRBJ1-6, with a possible D match to TRBD1 (5 bases). Trimming stripped 0 bases from V and 9 bases from J, with 13 bases between. This CDR3 region has 15 residues. CDR1 and CDR2 (germline): SGHRS, YFSETQ. CDR3 in amino acids: CASSLEGSGGSPLHF. As DNA, the CDR3 is TGCGCCAGCAGCTTGGAGGGAAGCGGGGGTTCACCCCTCCACTTT.

This chain uses TRBV4-1 with TRBJ1-5; D is undetermined. The CDR3 is 15 amino acids. Per germline, CDR1 MGHRA and CDR2 YSYEKL. With 2 bases removed from V and 7 bases from J, the gap between germline ends came to 15 bases. CDR3 amino acids: CASSQFRAAGQPQHF. CDR3 DNA sequence: TGCGCCAGCAGCCAATTTCGAGCCGCGGGGCAGCCCCAGCATTTT.

V and J are TRBV1 and TRBJ2-2; TRBD2, the D gene given by the table, was not confirmed from the DNA. TRBV1 is reported as a pseudogene. The CDR3 totals 17 residues. CDR3 loop: CTSPWGTSGGNTGELFF. The CDR3 DNA is TGCACCAGCCCCTGGGGGACTAGCGGGGGGAACACCGGGGAGCTGTTTTTT.

The chain couples TRBV7-3 to TRBJ2-7, with TRBD2 as a possible D gene (5 bases). V lost 1 base and J lost 2, with 21 bases in between. The germline V gene has CDR1 SGHTA and CDR2 FQGTGA. CDR3 size: 18 residues. This CDR3 is CASSLRLARSGQTYEQYF. In nucleotides, the CDR3 is TGTGCCAGCAGCTTAAGGCTGGCTCGGAGCGGCCAAACCTACGAGCAGTACTTC.